One and the same sample provided the 19 T cell receptor beta chains below, sequenced in a study of blood T cell repertoires in COVID-19. Sequencing used immunoSEQ multiplex PCR; TCRdb keeps in-frame clones, though not all of them. Of about 290,000 clones listed, roughly 89% are singletons. The specimen was peripheral blood. These receptors came from a man aged 35 to 55 with acute or convalescent COVID-19.

This chain joins TRBV6-1 and TRBJ1-1; D is undetermined. The germline CDR1 and CDR2 sequences are MNHNS and SASEGT. V was pared by 0 bases and J by 2 bases, with 7 bases between. The CDR3 contains 14 residues. The CDR3 here is CASSEAGLNTEAFF. The CDR3 coding sequence is TGTGCCAGCAGTGAAGCGGGCCTAAACACTGAAGCTTTCTTT.

V and J are TRBV6-4 and TRBJ1-1, with 7 bases identical to TRBD1. After removal of 6 bases from V and 8 bases from J, the junction contained 9 bases not matched to a gene. The CDR3 totals 13 residues. Germline CDR1 MRHNA, CDR2 SNTAGT. DNA of the CDR3: TGTGCCAGCAGGCGAGCAGGGGGTGAGGAAGCTTTCTTT. Translation: CASRRAGGEEAFF.

The chain combines TRBV7-2 with TRBJ1-5; D perhaps matches TRBD1 (6 bases). V shed 4 bases and J shed 6 bases, with 25 bases lying between them. The germline V gene encodes CDR1 SGHTA and CDR2 FQGNSA. The CDR3 spans 18 residues. The chain's CDR3 is CASSSFGVDSPTGQPQHF. CDR3 nucleotide sequence: TGTGCCAGCAGCTCCTTCGGGGTGGACAGTCCTACAGGTCAGCCCCAGCATTTT.

The rearrangement links TRBV24-1 to TRBJ2-3; TRBD1 matches 9 bases. In germline, CDR1 is KGHDR, CDR2 SFDVKD. V gave up 7 bases and J gave up 3 bases; unmatched junction bases: 7. The CDR3 extends over 15 amino acids. The CDR3 sequence: CATRGAGTGTDTQYF. The CDR3 DNA follows: TGTGCCACCAGGGGAGCCGGGACAGGGACAGATACGCAGTATTTT.

The chain joins TRBV30 to TRBJ2-1, with D uncertain. This CDR3 has 13 amino acids. Trimming shortened V by 0 bases and J by 4 bases, and 7 bases separated the two germline ends. Germline lookup yields CDR1 GTSNPN and CDR2 SVGIG (reference sequence). CDR3 residues: CAWSVLVYNEQFF. CDR3 in DNA: TGTGCCTGGAGTGTATTAGTTTACAATGAGCAGTTCTTC.

The chain uses TRBV5-1 and TRBJ1-2; the match to TRBD1 covers 9 bases. CDR3 length equals 14 residues. Germline lookup yields CDR1 SGHRS and CDR2 YFSETQ. Trimming took 4 bases from V and 8 from J; bases not matched to a gene: 9. The CDR3 nucleotides are TGCGCCAGCAGCGTGGACAGGGGAGTGATGGGCTACACCTTC. It yields the protein CASSVDRGVMGYTF.

The chain carries TRBV5-1 and TRBJ1-1; D remains ambiguous. Trimming left V 0 bases short and J 1 base short, with 13 bases between. CDR3 length equals 16 residues. Germline V gene data show CDR1 as SGHRS and CDR2 as YFSETQ. Here the CDR3 reads CASSLVGISGNTEAFF. The CDR3 DNA follows: TGCGCCAGCAGCTTGGTGGGTATTTCAGGGAACACTGAAGCTTTCTTT.

This chain uses TRBV5-5 with TRBJ2-4, with a weak D call TRBD1 (6 bases). Trimming left V 2 bases short and J 6 bases short, with 12 bases between. This CDR3 is built from 14 residues. The germline CDR1 and CDR2 sequences are SGHKS and YYEKEE (reference sequence). The CDR3 DNA is TGTGCCAGCAGCTTCGGGCAGGGGATAAACATTCAGTACTTC. Protein product: CASSFGQGINIQYF.

V and J are TRBV5-1 and TRBJ1-1, with D maybe TRBD1 (6 bases). V lost 3 bases to trimming and J lost 2 bases, with 11 bases between them. CDR3 size: 14 residues. Germline loops: CDR1 SGHRS, CDR2 YFSETQ. CDR3 sequence (DNA): TGCGCCAGCAGCTGGGGGACAACCAACACTGAAGCTTTCTTT. Amino acids: CASSWGTTNTEAFF.

V and J are TRBV5-8 and TRBJ2-1, with 9 nucleotides matching TRBD1. Germline V gives CDR1 SGHTS, CDR2 YDEGEE. The CDR3 has 15 residues. V shed 2 bases and J 8 bases; nucleotides not matched to a gene: 8. CDR3 sequence: CASSFLRRTGDEQFF. CDR3 nucleotides: TGTGCCAGCAGCTTCCTAAGGAGGACAGGGGATGAGCAGTTCTTC.

The rearrangement joins TRBV7-8 to TRBJ2-7; D gene ambiguous. Germline V gene sequence: CDR1 SGHVS, CDR2 FQNEAQ. The CDR3 is 13 residues long. Trimming stripped 3 bases from V and 2 bases from J, with 8 bases between. Here the CDR3 DNA reads TGTGCCAGCAGCTTTTATCCGGCCTACGAGCAGTACTTC. The encoded protein is CASSFYPAYEQYF.

This clone has only a few counts. V gene TRBV3-1 (or the pseudogene TRBV3-2) combines with J gene TRBJ1-6; the D is unclear. The ends were cut back, 3 bases at V and 10 bases at J, with 10 bases in the middle. Germline V gene lookup returns CDR1 LGHDT and CDR2 YNNKEL (reference sequence). This CDR3 spans 13 amino acids. The chain's CDR3 is CASSQEKLSPLHF. The CDR3 DNA follows: TGTGCCAGCAGCCAGGAGAAGCTCTCACCCCTCCACTTT.

The J gene is TRBJ2-3, the V gene TRBV4-2; 7 positions agree with TRBD2. The J segment lost 6 bases and the V segment lost 1 base, leaving 7 bases of the junction unmatched. The CDR3 sequence is 15 residues long. Germline CDR1 reads LGHNA; CDR2 reads YNFKEQ. The CDR3 reads CASSQGTGGGDTQYF. CDR3 DNA sequence: TGTGCCAGCAGCCAAGGAACCGGGGGAGGGGATACGCAGTATTTT.

The V call is TRBV19, the J call TRBJ1-1; D may be TRBD1 (6 bases). Trimming took 7 bases from V and 4 from J, leaving 13 bases between them. CDR1 and CDR2 (germline): LNHDA, SQIVND (reference sequence). The CDR3 has 13 amino acids. This chain's CDR3 is CASTFLQGTEAFF. CDR3 nucleotide sequence: TGTGCCAGTACTTTCCTACAGGGCACTGAAGCTTTCTTT.

The gene calls are TRBV6-6 and TRBJ1-1, with TRBD1 identical over 8 bases. CDR1 MNHNY and CDR2 SVGAGI come from the germline V gene (reference sequence). The CDR3 is 15 amino acids. V shed 2 bases and J 4 bases; nucleotides not matched to a gene: 6. CDR3 DNA sequence: TGTGCCAGCAGTTACGCTACAGGGGGAAGCACTGAAGCTTTCTTT. Translated, it gives CASSYATGGSTEAFF.

This clone appeared once. This sequence joins TRBV5-6 and TRBJ2-7; TRBD1 is a possible D gene (6 bases). V was shortened by 5 bases and J by 6 bases, with 12 bases between the two germline ends. CDR3 size: 12 residues. Germline V CDR1 and CDR2: SGHDT, YYEEEE. CDR3 nucleotide sequence: TGTGCCAGCAGTTCTCAGGGGACCGAGCAGTACTTC. Its translation: CASSSQGTEQYF.

This sequence joins TRBV24-1 and TRBJ1-1; D is perhaps TRBD1 (5 bases). Germline CDR1 and CDR2: KGHDR and SFDVKD. This CDR3 spans 17 amino acids. With 2 bases removed from V and 0 bases from J, the gap between germline ends came to 15 bases. CDR3 nucleotides: TGTGCCACCAGTGATTGGAGGGGACCCCCTATGAACACTGAAGCTTTCTTT. This encodes CATSDWRGPPMNTEAFF.

The CDR3 DNA sequence: TGTGCCAGCAGTTTAAGGGGTACGCTAGCGGCACCAGCCAAAAACATTCAGTACTTC. Translation gives CASSLRGTLAAPAKNIQYF. The V gene is TRBV27, the J gene TRBJ2-4; 7 bases are a match to TRBD2. In germline, CDR1 is MNHEY, CDR2 SMNVEV (reference sequence). The CDR3 spans 19 residues. J was trimmed by 0 bases and V by 2 bases; bases with no gene match: 13.

This chain joins TRBV4-1 and TRBJ2-3; TRBD2 aligns across 11 bases. V lost 4 bases and J lost 2; bases outside the gene matches: 8. The CDR3 is 17 residues long. Looked up from germline, CDR1 is MGHRA and CDR2 is YSYEKL. CDR3 nucleotide sequence: TGCGCCAGCAGCCCTCTAGCGGGGGGCCACAACACAGATACGCAGTATTTT. It yields the protein CASSPLAGGHNTDTQYF.